A single sample gave rise to the 24 T cell receptor beta chains below, sequenced in a study of T cells in Graves' hyperthyroidism and ophthalmopathy. From RNA transcripts, TCR beta CDR3 regions were amplified. HTBI primers were employed in a first-round RT-PCR of the TCR CDR3. TCRdb re-analysed the multiplex PCR reads in MiXCR, keeping a single row per CDR3 protein. The table lists fewer than 350,000 distinct CDR3 sequences, approximately 18% of them singletons. Source material: blood. The receptors stem from a woman aged 50 to 60 with Graves' hyperthyroidism.

Many counts were recorded for this clonotype. V is TRBV20-1 and J is TRBJ2-1; maybe TRBD2 (6 bases). The CDR3 runs to 14 residues. Germline CDR1 and CDR2: DFQATT and SNEGSKA (reference sequence). V lost 3 bases and J 6 bases, leaving 15 bases between the germline ends. CDR3 region: CSASYAVGGNEQFF. The CDR3 bases are TGCAGTGCTAGTTACGCGGTGGGGGGCAATGAGCAGTTCTTC.

This chain connects TRBV7-9 to TRBJ1-1; possible D gene TRBD1, 5 bases. Germline V gene lookup returns CDR1 SEHNR and CDR2 FQNEAQ (reference sequence). Trimming left V 5 bases short and J 1 base short, with 11 bases between. The CDR3 sequence is 14 residues long. The CDR3 loop reads CASSVGGANTEAFF. The CDR3 nucleotides read TGTGCCAGCAGCGTGGGAGGGGCGAACACTGAAGCTTTCTTT. Variable domain in full (rest from reference TRBV7-9 and TRBJ1-1): DTGVSQNPRHKITKRGQNVTFRCDPISEHNRLYWYRQTLGQGPEFLTYFQNEAQLEKSRLLSDRFSAERPKGSFSTLEIQRTEQGDSAMYLCASSVGGANTEAFFGQGTRLTVV.

The J gene is TRBJ2-7, the V gene TRBV11-2; 9 nucleotides match TRBD1. V shed 8 bases and J 3 bases; nucleotides not matched to a gene: 8. Germline CDR1 is SGHAT and CDR2 is FQNNGV. The CDR3 consists of 14 residues. CDR3 in DNA: TGTGCCAGCGCAGGATGGACAGGGGACTACGAGCAGTACTTC. This sequence encodes CASAGWTGDYEQYF.

The chain has TRBV6-1 and TRBJ2-7, with D possibly TRBD2 on 6 matching bases. Germline loops: CDR1 MNHNS, CDR2 SASEGT. V was clipped by 5 bases and J by 1 base, with 15 bases between them. This CDR3 spans 15 amino acids. In DNA, the CDR3 is TGTGCCAGCAGTTTAGGCGGGATATCATCCTACGAGCAGTACTTC. Amino acid sequence: CASSLGGISSYEQYF.

In this sample, this clonotype turned up a few times. The rearrangement uses TRBV6-9 and TRBJ2-1; D perhaps matches TRBD1 (5 bases). Germline-derived CDR1 and CDR2 are MNHGY and SVAAGI. This CDR3 is built from 15 residues. The V and J ends lost 4 bases and 5 bases respectively, with 15 bases between them. CDR3 sequence (DNA): TGTGCCAGCAGTTCCCGACAGAACGTTAACAATGAGCAGTTCTTC. It yields the protein CASSSRQNVNNEQFF.

The chain combines TRBV6-1 with TRBJ1-5; D is unclear. The CDR3 covers 14 residues. Looked up from germline, CDR1 is MNHNS and CDR2 is SASEGT. V lost 2 bases and J lost 6, with 11 bases in between. CDR3 sequence: CASSEMASSQPQHF. DNA for the CDR3: TGTGCCAGCAGTGAAATGGCAAGTTCTCAGCCCCAGCATTTT.

This clonotype was found a few times. The chain has TRBV6-2 or TRBV6-3 and TRBJ1-1, with no clear D. This CDR3 has 11 amino acids. Germline V gene lookup returns CDR1 MNHEY and CDR2 SVGEGT. Trimming shortened V by 0 bases and J by 10 bases, and 6 bases separated the two germline ends. The CDR3 DNA reads as TGTGCCAGCAGTTACTCAGGGCGAGCTTTCTTT. Its protein product is CASSYSGRAFF.

This clonotype was found a few times. The chain links TRBV6-2 or TRBV6-3 to TRBJ1-5, with 10 positions matching TRBD1. CDR1 MNHEY and CDR2 SVGEGT come from the germline V gene. The V segment lost 6 bases and the J segment 4 bases; nucleotides outside the gene matches: 9. There are 16 residues in the CDR3. The CDR3 nucleotides are TGTGCCAGCAGAGGGACAGGGGCCCTTATGAATCAGCCCCAGCATTTT. Translation gives CASRGTGALMNQPQHF.

CDR3 nucleotides: TGTGCCAGCAGCCAGAGGGGACAGGCTCGAGATACGCAGTATTTT. It encodes CASSQRGQARDTQYF. The rearrangement joins TRBV4-2 to TRBJ2-3; 8 positions match TRBD1. The V and J ends lost 3 bases and 5 bases, in that order; junction bases with no gene match: 7. This CDR3 comprises 15 residues. Looked up from germline, CDR1 is LGHNA and CDR2 is YNFKEQ.

This clonotype was counted between two and nine times. The rearrangement links TRBV6-1 to TRBJ2-1; the D is unclear. Looked up from germline, CDR1 is MNHNS and CDR2 is SASEGT. The CDR3 is made up of 16 amino acids. The CDR3, as DNA: TGTGCAGCAAAGTATAGGGCGGAGAGCTCCTACAATGAGCAGTTCTTC. This sequence encodes CAAKYRAESSYNEQFF.

This clonotype was detected ten times or more. V is TRBV12-3 or TRBV12-4 and J is TRBJ2-1, with a weak D call TRBD2 (6 bases). The CDR3 sequence is 14 residues long. Between the trimmed V and J ends, which lost 5 bases and 4 bases, there was a span of 12 bases. CDR3 loop: CASSPSGGYNEQFF. The CDR3 region has the DNA TGTGCCAGCAGTCCCTCCGGGGGATACAATGAGCAGTTCTTC.

The CDR3 nucleotides read TGTGCCAGCTCACCGAACGCAGGGTCCTACAATGAGCAGTTCTTC. This translates into CASSPNAGSYNEQFF. This chain uses TRBV18 with TRBJ2-1, with D perhaps matching TRBD1 (5 bases). Germline V CDR1 and CDR2: KGHSH, LQKENI. With 3 bases removed from V and 1 base from J, the gap between germline ends came to 10 bases. This CDR3 has 15 residues.

The table lists this clonotype with many counts. The chain is built from TRBV5-1 and TRBJ2-7; 7 bases are shared with TRBD1. Germline loops: CDR1 SGHRS, CDR2 YFSETQ. CDR3 length: 15 amino acids. V lost 1 base, J lost 0 bases, and 4 bases stayed unmatched. The CDR3 DNA is TGCGCCAGCAGCTTGTCCGGGACAGACTCCTACGAGCAGTACTTC. As protein: CASSLSGTDSYEQYF.

This clonotype has a count of ten or more. The chain joins TRBV12-3 or TRBV12-4 to TRBJ2-5; possible D gene TRBD2, 6 bases. Trimming left V 3 bases short and J 0 bases short, with 17 bases between. CDR3 size: 17 residues. CDR3 protein: CASSFIHSGRHQETQYF. The CDR3 coding sequence is TGTGCCAGCAGTTTCATCCACTCGGGGAGGCACCAAGAGACCCAGTACTTC.

This clonotype was detected only a few times. The V call is TRBV7-9, the J call TRBJ2-2, with D unresolved. Germline-derived CDR1 and CDR2 are SEHNR and FQNEAQ (reference sequence). The CDR3 loop spans 13 amino acids. V was trimmed by 2 bases and J by 7 bases, leaving 8 bases between them. Here the CDR3 reads CASSLSRLGELFF. The CDR3 region has the DNA TGTGCCAGCAGCTTATCCAGACTCGGGGAGCTGTTTTTT.

This clonotype was seen a handful of times. The chain uses TRBV4-2 and TRBJ2-5; D is perhaps TRBD2 (5 bases). In germline, CDR1 is LGHNA, CDR2 YNFKEQ. Between the trimmed V and J ends, which lost 4 bases and 5 bases, there was a span of 8 bases. The CDR3 runs to 12 residues. CDR3 region: CASSLWEETQYF. In nucleotides, the CDR3 is TGTGCCAGCAGCCTGTGGGAGGAGACCCAGTACTTC.

The chain combines TRBV5-4 with TRBJ1-1, with TRBD1 as a possible D gene (5 bases). Germline values: CDR1 SGHNT, CDR2 YYREEE (reference sequence). Between the trimmed V and J ends, which lost 4 bases and 0 bases, there was a span of 13 bases. The CDR3 length is 15 residues. The CDR3 DNA sequence: TGTGCCAGCAGCCCGGGGGGTCAGTTGAACACTGAAGCTTTCTTT. The encoded protein is CASSPGGQLNTEAFF.

This clonotype was observed a handful of times. The chain recombines TRBV28 with TRBJ2-7; no firm D call. The germline CDR1 and CDR2 sequences are MDHEN and SYDVKM. The V gene lost 3 bases and the J gene lost 4 bases, with 13 bases spanning the gap. The CDR3 has 14 residues. The CDR3 region has the DNA TGTGCCAGCAGTTTCCCCCGGGCACCATACGAGCAGTACTTC. Residues: CASSFPRAPYEQYF. Using reference TRBV28 and TRBJ2-7 for the parts outside the CDR3, the full variable domain is DVKVTQSSRYLVKRTGEKVFLECVQDMDHENMFWYRQDPGLGLRLIYFSYDVKMKEKGDIPEGYSVSREKKERFSLILESASTNQTSMYLCASSFPRAPYEQYFGPGTRLTVT.

This clonotype was seen repeatedly, ten times or more. The CDR3 region has the DNA TGCGCCAGTGCGACAGGGGGCCTCTATGGCTACACCTTC. Its translation is CASATGGLYGYTF. The rearrangement links TRBV5-1 to TRBJ1-2; TRBD1 matches at 10 bases. Germline lookup yields CDR1 SGHRS and CDR2 YFSETQ. V was pared by 8 bases and J by 4 bases, with 5 bases of the junction left unmatched. CDR3 length: 13 residues.

This clonotype came up a few times. The chain joins TRBV5-1 to TRBJ1-4; no definite D call. The CDR3 covers 14 residues. V was shortened by 2 bases and J by 4 bases, with 9 bases between the two germline ends. In germline, CDR1 is SGHRS, CDR2 YFSETQ. CDR3 sequence (DNA): TGCGCCAGCAGCTTCGGCAGCTTTAATGAAAAACTGTTTTTT. Translating gives CASSFGSFNEKLFF.

This clonotype was seen a handful of times. One junction end disagrees with the germline gene, perhaps due to a read error. The chain is built from TRBV25-1 and TRBJ1-1, with 7 positions matching TRBD1. Per the germline V gene, CDR1 is MGHDK and CDR2 is SYGVNS. The CDR3 covers 14 residues. The CDR3 loop is CAGSAGQVVGEAFF. In DNA, the CDR3 is TGTGCCGGCAGTGCAGGACAGGTGGTGGGTGAAGCTTTCTTT. Full variable domain (rest looked up from reference TRBV25-1 and TRBJ1-1): EADIYQTPRYLVIGTGKKITLECSQTMGHDKMYWYQQDPGMELHLIHYSYGVNSTEKGDLSSESTVSRIRTEHFPLTLESARPSHTSQYLCAGSAGQVVGEAFFGQGTRLTVV.

This clonotype appeared many times. The V gene is TRBV3-1, the J gene TRBJ1-3; 7 nucleotides agree with TRBD1. The CDR3 spans 17 residues. The junction had 7 bases not matched to a gene; V was cut back by 2 bases and J by 0 bases. Per germline, CDR1 LGHDT and CDR2 YNNKEL (reference sequence). In nucleotides, the CDR3 is TGTGCCAGCAGCCAAACAGGGACAGAAGTCTCTGGAAACACCATATATTTT. Translating gives CASSQTGTEVSGNTIYF.

In its sample, this clonotype was seen a few times. V and J are TRBV7-3 and TRBJ2-3; D gene ambiguous. Germline V gives CDR1 SGHTA, CDR2 FQGTGA. Deletions cut 3 bases from V and 5 bases from J, with 9 bases between. This CDR3 has 13 residues. Here the CDR3 reads CASSFSSGDTQYF. The CDR3, as DNA: TGTGCCAGCAGCTTTTCCTCGGGAGATACGCAGTATTTT.

This clonotype was detected many times. The chain has TRBV2 and TRBJ2-3, with D tentatively TRBD2 (6 bases). Germline assignment: CDR1 SNHLY and CDR2 FYNNEI. This CDR3 spans 16 amino acids. Trimming removed 1 base at V and 2 bases at J, with 13 bases between. The CDR3 spells CASSEGAGSPTDTQYF. CDR3 bases: TGTGCCAGCAGTGAAGGGGCCGGGAGCCCCACAGATACGCAGTATTTT.